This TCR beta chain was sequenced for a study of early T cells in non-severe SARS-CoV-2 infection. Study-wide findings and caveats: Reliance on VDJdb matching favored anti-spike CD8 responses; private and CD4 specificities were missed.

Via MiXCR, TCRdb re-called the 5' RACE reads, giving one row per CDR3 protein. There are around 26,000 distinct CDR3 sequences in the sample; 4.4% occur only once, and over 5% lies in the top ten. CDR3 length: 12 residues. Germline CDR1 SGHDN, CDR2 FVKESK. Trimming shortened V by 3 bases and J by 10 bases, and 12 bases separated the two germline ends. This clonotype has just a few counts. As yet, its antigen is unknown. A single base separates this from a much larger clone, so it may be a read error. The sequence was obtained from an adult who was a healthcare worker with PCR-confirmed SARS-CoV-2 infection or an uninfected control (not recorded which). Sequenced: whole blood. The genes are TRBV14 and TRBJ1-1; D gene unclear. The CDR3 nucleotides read TGTGCCAGCAGCCAGGACGGGGTCGGAGCTTTCTTT. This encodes CASSQDGVGAFF.